The next 25 T cell receptor beta chains were all read from a single sample in a study of STAT5B mutations in CD4+ large granular lymphocyte leukemia. TCRdb's copy holds only in-frame clones and misses some; the assay was immunoSEQ multiplex PCR. This table holds 30,000 to 40,000 clones, around 89% found once. Material for sequencing was CD4+ T cells from blood buffy coats. Receptor source: a human donor in good health.

The chain is built from TRBV15 and TRBJ2-2, with 16 bases matching TRBD2. The CDR3 has 17 residues. Germline V CDR1 and CDR2: LNHNV, YYDKDF (reference sequence). V lost 4 bases and J lost 9; bases outside the gene matches: 8. In DNA form, the CDR3 reads TGTGCCACCAGCAAGGGACTAGCGGGAGGGCTACCCCGGGAGCTGTTTTTT. This gives the protein CATSKGLAGGLPRELFF.

Details on this clone: One end of the junction is discordant with germline, which a read error may explain. The V call is TRBV2, the J call TRBJ2-5; D remains ambiguous. TRBJ2-7 matches the DNA end more closely, so the J call is doubtful. This CDR3 comprises 12 residues. Germline assignment: CDR1 SNHLY and CDR2 FYNNEI. This CDR3 reads CACRGSEYEQYF. The CDR3 nucleotides are TGTGCCTGCAGAGGAAGCGAATACGAGCAGTACTTC.

The chain couples TRBV29-1 to TRBJ1-5; D is perhaps TRBD1 (5 bases). The V and J ends lost 6 bases and 6 bases respectively, with 21 bases between them. Germline V gene sequence: CDR1 SQVTM, CDR2 ANQGSEA. The CDR3 is 15 residues long. The CDR3 here is CSVSGTRASGQPQHF. In DNA, the CDR3 is TGCAGCGTGTCCGGGACCAGGGCCTCAGGTCAGCCCCAGCATTTT.

In this sample, this clone turned up once. A read error may produce the germline difference seen at one junction end. The chain carries TRBV6-6 and TRBJ2-7; tentative D call: TRBD2 (6 bases). CDR1 is MNHNY and CDR2 is SVGAGI in the germline V gene (reference sequence). The CDR3 spans 14 residues. CDR3 protein: CASSYGGVGGSSRF. The CDR3 DNA follows: TGTGCCAGCAGTTACGGCGGGGTCGGGGGTTCTTCGAGGTTC.

CDR3 DNA: TGTGCCAGCAGGCCACTAGCGGGGGGGTTGGAGACCCAGTACTTC. As protein: CASRPLAGGLETQYF. The chain carries TRBV28 and TRBJ2-5, with 13 bases identical to TRBD2. CDR3 length: 15 amino acids. Trimming cost V 6 bases and J 5 bases; bases outside gene matches: 6. The V gene's germline CDR1 is MDHEN and CDR2 SYDVKM.

This clone was counted only a few times. The DNA of the CDR3 is TGCAGTGCTAGATTGGTGACTGAAGCTTTCTTT. Protein sequence: CSARLVTEAFF. V and J are TRBV20-1 and TRBJ1-1; D uncertain. Germline values: CDR1 DFQATT, CDR2 SNEGSKA (reference sequence). The V gene lost 2 bases and the J gene lost 5 bases, with 6 bases spanning the gap. The CDR3 is made up of 11 amino acids.

The chain combines TRBV6-5 with TRBJ2-7; 7 bases match TRBD1. CDR1 MNHEY and CDR2 SVGAGI come from the germline V gene. The ends lost 6 bases at V and 2 bases at J; junction bases unmatched: 7. This CDR3 has 14 residues. The CDR3 region is CASRRGTAAYEQYF. The CDR3 region has the DNA TGTGCCAGCAGAAGGGGGACAGCAGCCTACGAGCAGTACTTC.

This clone has more than one count but fewer than ten. The J gene is TRBJ1-5, the V gene TRBV5-1, with D possibly TRBD1 on 5 matching bases. CDR1 and CDR2 (germline): SGHRS, YFSETQ. The CDR3 runs to 14 residues. V lost 4 bases and J 5 bases, leaving 13 bases between the germline ends. The CDR3 DNA reads as TGCGCCAGCAGCCCGGTGGGGCCCTATCAGCCCCAGCATTTT. Protein: CASSPVGPYQPQHF.

The chain has TRBV6-6 and TRBJ1-5; D uncertain. The CDR3 totals 13 residues. Trimming cost V 5 bases and J 8 bases, with 13 bases left between them. Germline V CDR1 and CDR2: MNHNY, SVGAGI (reference sequence). The CDR3 is CASSRTLVEPQHF. DNA of the CDR3: TGTGCCAGCAGTCGGACCCTGGTGGAGCCCCAGCATTTT.

V and J are TRBV7-2 and TRBJ2-3; 9 positions match TRBD1. The trim removed 4 bases at V and 5 bases at J, leaving 10 bases unmatched. This CDR3 has 16 residues. Per germline, CDR1 SGHTA and CDR2 FQGNSA. CDR3 loop: CASSSQAATGGDTQYF. For the CDR3, the DNA is TGTGCCAGCAGCTCGCAGGCGGCGACAGGGGGAGATACGCAGTATTTT.

This chain joins TRBV7-9 and TRBJ1-2, with D perhaps matching TRBD1 (6 bases). The V gene's germline CDR1 is SEHNR and CDR2 FQNEAQ (reference sequence). This CDR3 has 13 residues. V was trimmed by 5 bases and J by 8 bases, leaving 15 bases between them. In DNA form, the CDR3 reads TGTGCCAGCAGCCCCTTTCAGGGGACGGGCTACACCTTC. Its protein product is CASSPFQGTGYTF.

The chain is built from TRBV5-1 and TRBJ2-7; 8 bases match TRBD1. The CDR3 consists of 13 residues. Looked up from germline, CDR1 is SGHRS and CDR2 is YFSETQ. Trimming cost V 6 bases and J 7 bases; bases outside gene matches: 9. For the CDR3, the DNA is TGCGCCAGCACCGGGACAGGTCTCGGGGAGCAGTACTTC. Translated, it gives CASTGTGLGEQYF.

This chain connects TRBV5-6 to TRBJ1-1; D gene uncertain. Trimming took 0 bases from V and 5 from J, leaving 11 bases between them. This CDR3 comprises 14 residues. Germline V gives CDR1 SGHDT, CDR2 YYEEEE. The CDR3 reads CASSLDSGRTEAFF. The CDR3 DNA follows: TGTGCCAGCAGCTTGGACAGTGGGAGGACTGAAGCTTTCTTT.

The chain employs TRBV10-3 and TRBJ1-5; a weak D match, TRBD1 (6 bases). V lost 8 bases to trimming and J lost 5 bases, with 10 bases between them. This CDR3 is built from 12 residues. CDR1 and CDR2 (germline): ENHRY, SYGVKD. CDR3: CAIGQKDQPQHF. The CDR3 DNA follows: TGTGCCATCGGACAGAAAGATCAGCCCCAGCATTTT.

V and J are TRBV27 and TRBJ1-1, with a tentative D call TRBD1 (5 bases). The CDR3 consists of 14 residues. In germline, CDR1 is MNHEY, CDR2 SMNVEV (reference sequence). Trimming shortened V by 2 bases and J by 4 bases, and 11 bases separated the two germline ends. CDR3 bases: TGTGCCAGCAGTTTAAGGGCTGGGGGCACTGAAGCTTTCTTT. Amino acid sequence: CASSLRAGGTEAFF.

The V and J genes are TRBV6-6 and TRBJ2-2; D remains ambiguous. There are 13 residues in the CDR3. Germline CDR1 is MNHNY and CDR2 is SVGAGI (reference sequence). Trimming pared 2 bases from V and 5 bases from J, leaving 6 bases between. CDR3 bases: TGTGCCAGCAGTTACCCCCCGACCGGGGAGCTGTTTTTT. It is translated as CASSYPPTGELFF.

The chain employs TRBV7-2 and TRBJ2-3; D is unclear. The germline V and J ends were trimmed by 5 bases and 6 bases, with 15 bases remaining between them. Germline V gene lookup returns CDR1 SGHTA and CDR2 FQGNSA. The CDR3 length is 14 residues. The CDR3 nucleotides read TGTGCCAGCAGCCCCACCTCCTACCCGGATACGCAGTATTTT. Its protein is CASSPTSYPDTQYF.

This chain uses TRBV12-5 with TRBJ1-4; 8 bases line up with TRBD1. This CDR3 region has 15 residues. In germline, CDR1 is LGHNT, CDR2 FRNRAP. J lost 10 bases, V lost 2 bases, and 9 bases had no gene match. The CDR3 DNA reads TGTGCTAGTGGTTTGCCTGGGACAGGAAGGGGAAAACTGTTTTTT. Its protein product is CASGLPGTGRGKLFF. The entire variable domain, with the rest obtained from reference TRBV12-5 and TRBJ1-4, is as follows: DARVTQTPRHKVTEMGQEVTMRCQPILGHNTVFWYRQTMMQGLELLAYFRNRAPLDDSGMPKDRFSAEMPDATLATLKIQPSEPRDSAVYFCASGLPGTGRGKLFFGSGTQLSVL.

The chain employs TRBV14 and TRBJ1-3; D not certain. From germline, CDR1 is SGHDN and CDR2 FVKESK. This CDR3 has 15 residues. V was trimmed by 2 bases and J by 0 bases, leaving 8 bases between them. CDR3 region: CASSQQVASGNTIYF. As DNA, the CDR3 is TGTGCCAGCAGCCAACAGGTTGCCTCTGGAAACACCATATATTTT.

The chain carries TRBV6-1 and TRBJ2-7, with no clear D. Germline V gene lookup returns CDR1 MNHNS and CDR2 SASEGT. The CDR3 covers 13 residues. V lost 7 bases and J lost 3, with 13 bases in between. As DNA, the CDR3 is TGTGCCAGCATCTCCCCTAGGAACTACGAGCAGTACTTC. Its translation is CASISPRNYEQYF.

Only one count was recorded for this clone. The gene calls are TRBV7-2 and TRBJ1-4, with no clear D. V lost 5 bases and J lost 3, with 16 bases in between. The germline gives CDR1 SGHTA, CDR2 FQGNSA. The CDR3 contains 16 residues. The CDR3 bases are TGTGCCAGCAGCCCCGTCAAGAGGAGCGCTAATGAAAAACTGTTTTTT. Its protein is CASSPVKRSANEKLFF.

CDR3 sequence (DNA): TGCGCCAGCAGCTATCAAGGGACAGGGGACTATGGCTACACCTTC. It is translated as CASSYQGTGDYGYTF. The chain is built from TRBV5-1 and TRBJ1-2; 10 nucleotides align to TRBD1. This CDR3 is built from 15 residues. V shed 3 bases and J 3 bases; nucleotides not matched to a gene: 5. Looked up from germline, CDR1 is SGHRS and CDR2 is YFSETQ. Filled out from reference TRBV5-1 and TRBJ1-2, the complete variable domain reads KAGVTQTPRYLIKTRGQQVTLSCSPISGHRSVSWYQQTPGQGLQFLFEYFSETQRNKGNFPGRFSGRQFSNSRSEMNVSTLELGDSALYLCASSYQGTGDYGYTFGSGTRLTVV.

The chain combines TRBV6-5 with TRBJ1-2, with 8 bases fitting TRBD1. V gave up 0 bases and J gave up 8 bases; unmatched junction bases: 5. CDR1 and CDR2 (germline): MNHEY, SVGAGI. This CDR3 is 14 amino acids long. The CDR3 protein is CASSYSMQGAGYTF. The CDR3 nucleotides read TGTGCCAGCAGTTACTCGATGCAGGGGGCGGGCTACACCTTC.

Only one count was recorded for this clone. This chain links TRBV11-2 with TRBJ2-1; no firm D call. Germline CDR1 and CDR2: SGHAT and FQNNGV. This CDR3 has 14 residues. V lost 2 bases and J 3 bases, leaving 8 bases between the germline ends. CDR3 protein: CASSLQMGYNEQFF. CDR3 bases: TGTGCCAGCAGCTTACAGATGGGCTACAATGAGCAGTTCTTC.

V gene TRBV7-9 combines with J gene TRBJ1-1, with a weak D call TRBD1 (5 bases). Germline-derived CDR1 and CDR2 are SEHNR and FQNEAQ (reference sequence). Trimming removed 6 bases from V and 8 bases from J, with 22 bases in between. The CDR3 is 15 amino acids. CDR3 amino acids: CASRPKRGEGAEAFF. The CDR3 coding sequence is TGTGCCAGCAGGCCGAAGCGAGGGGAAGGTGCCGAAGCTTTCTTT.